This record covers a single T cell receptor beta chain. The target of this receptor is not known. There are no base qualities to consult, and no much larger clone falls within one base. At the junction V is shortened by 7 bases and J by 0 bases, with 12 bases in between. The germline V gene (reference sequence) gives CDR1 as MNHEY and CDR2 as SMNVEV. From its cysteine to its phenylalanine, the CDR3 spans 14 amino acids. Only the CDR3 part of the read is kept: 42 bases, read in frame from the first base. In total, roughly 710 healthy bone marrow donors made up the cohort. At the time of sampling, every cohort member was nominally healthy, though immune exposures that went unrecorded were likely present. The donor tested CMV seropositive, placing the donor among the 250 to 350 seropositive members of the cohort. A peripheral blood sample was collected from each donor, and TCR beta sequencing was performed on peripheral blood mononuclear cells. The Qiagen DNeasy Blood Extraction Kit was used to extract genomic DNA from the blood cell samples.

This sample was included in a study of cytomegalovirus exposure and HLA in healthy donors (dated by TCRdb to the late 2010s). For the study in its entirety: According to an earlier analysis of around 600 of the donors, some 170 million T cells yielded 100 million or so unique TCR beta sequences and approximately 300 Gb of sequence data. The number of typed donors differed by locus: roughly 629-640 for A, B, C, DRB1 and DQB1; some 500 for DQA1; some 590 for DPA1; and 400 to 480 for DPB1. All discovery cohort repertoires had been generated on a single sequencing platform. High-throughput TCR immunosequencing, statistical association of individual TCRs with disease status, and machine learning were combined to predict cytomegalovirus infection status. Class I and class II HLA loci were covered by the typing at four-digit resolution. Among the roughly 390 genotyped donors, about 85% belonged to the genetic ancestry cluster associated with self-reported Caucasian donors. To study patterns of TCR occurrence, a later analysis re-analyzed previously published TCR beta repertoires from under 750 donors and added high-resolution HLA genotyping. The T cell repertoires of around 730 subjects were profiled by immunosequencing and related to cytomegalovirus serostatus. A later genetic analysis used genome-wide SNP genotypes for about 60% of the roughly 700 donors, treating that subset as a discovery cohort. In addition to the first cohort of approximately 670 subjects, a separate validation cohort of 120 different subjects was used. On average, around 240,000 unique TCR beta nucleotide sequences were sequenced per donor among 398 genotyped donors of the cohort, with roughly 18% of those sequences being non-productive. Donor age, sex, ethnicity and CMV serostatus were compiled alongside the repertoire data. A handful of DR-DQ haplotypes were handled as single units for association and clustering because linkage in the cohort was strong. In the later analysis, no new phenotypic data were used to find candidate immune exposures; instead, reliance was placed on TCR beta sequences and their occurrence across donors. An early release covering about 600 HLA-typed donors comprised about 290 gigabases of sequencing data and around 85 million unique TCR sequences. The aim of the study was to test whether cataloging public T cell receptors could identify signatures of past pathogen exposure. To decide whether each TCR beta V gene segment behaved as functional or pseudogenic, an earlier analysis of 587 of the donors relied on high-throughput TCR beta sequencing.

What the work shows at the level of the full study, not this receptor alone: Because counts were too low, about 17 rarely observed V segments, including chromosome 9 orphons, were excluded from the earlier analysis of fewer than 650 of the donors. Compared with equally common non-associated chains, HLA-associated TCR beta chains in a later analysis were more clonally expanded and had lower generation probabilities. The cohort was sequenced for TCR beta chains only, and without alpha or paired-chain data the features that could be detected were limited. Linkage disequilibrium might explain the correlated functional status among segregating V segments, but an unknown experimental factor could not be ruled out. According to a later analysis, parvovirus B19, influenza, CMV and Epstein-Barr virus appeared linked to several top co-occurrence clusters. Across donors, most TCR sequences were observed very rarely, whereas some public TCRs were present in many individuals. Because some donors lacked HLA typing at each locus, the association tests relied only on the typed subset. In a later genetic analysis, fewer N-insertions in productive TCRs were reported among donors in an Asian-associated ancestry cluster than the roughly 700-donor mean. The authors suggested that the approach could potentially be generalized to other disease states and immunological phenotypes. Immune exposure information for the cohort was limited to CMV serostatus. A further reported finding was that TCR beta sequences accurately predicted the HLA-A and HLA-B alleles for most subjects in the first cohort. Strong co-occurrence of HLA alleles, especially DR and DQ, made assigning TCR associations to individual alleles difficult. V-gene and J-gene trimming of TCR beta chains was associated with a missense DCLRE1C variant in a later genetic analysis, and the association was replicated in an independent cohort. A few of the identified cytomegalovirus-associated TCR beta chains were confirmed in vitro to be specific for cytomegalovirus antigens. In a later analysis, the rate of TCR association differed among HLA loci, with DRB1 alleles having the most associated TCRs and HLA-C alleles having the fewest. Sequencing depth was assumed to be roughly uniform across donors in the presence/absence analyses, though that assumption may not hold. At a false discovery rate of 0.05, a later analysis linked fewer than 20,000 TCR beta sequences to specific HLA alleles. In an earlier analysis of some 540 of the donors, most TCR beta V segments appeared in productive rearrangements about 87% or about 30% of the time, broadly matching IMGT annotations. In the study, some 180 TCR beta chains were listed as associated with cytomegalovirus. The 87-base-pair reads could not distinguish some IMGT-functional V segments, including TRBV6-2 and TRBV6-3, so those segments were excluded. In a later analysis, most CMV-associated TCR beta chains were found to appear HLA-restricted, with HLA associations seemingly driven largely by CMV exposure. A cluster of highly shared sequence variants was judged likely to be a technical artifact of the sequencing pipeline. The classifier was reported to diagnose cytomegalovirus status with high specificity and sensitivity in both the original and validation cohorts.

Receptor libraries were prepared by the immunoSEQ multiplex PCR assay. A mixture of 60 forward primers for TCR Vbeta segments and 13 reverse primers for TCR Jbeta segments was used in the multiplex PCR. The CDR3 region of rearranged TCR beta genes was amplified from genomic DNA with a multiplex PCR assay. The amplified TCR beta libraries were sequenced on the Illumina HiSeq System as 87-base-pair reads. The authors processed their data as follows. A later analysis counted some 80 million unique TCR beta chains across the 550 to 800 repertoires, and around 12 million of these chains were shared by at least two donors. A nearest-neighbor algorithm error-corrected the raw reads and collapsed the reads into unique sequences, merging closely related sequences to remove PCR and sequencing errors. Alignment of CDR3 sequences to IMGT reference sequences was used to assign V, D and J gene segments. For a sequence to be retained, at least a six-nucleotide match to both a V gene segment and a J gene segment was required. Rearrangements were classified as productive when the CDR3 lacked stop codons and remained in frame with V and J, and all other rearrangements were classified as non-productive. Following IMGT convention, CDR3 was defined as the stretch from the second conserved V-encoded cysteine to the conserved J-encoded phenylalanine. In an earlier analysis of around 600 of the donors, sequences lacking an unambiguous match to a single V gene segment were excluded. An earlier analysis of some 500 of the donors classified V segments as functional when productive rearrangements were above 56.7% and as segregating when the standard deviation between donors was above 5%. A statistical classification framework was built for diagnosing cytomegalovirus status from the catalog of TCR beta chain sequences. V and J gene assignment, in a later analysis, came from comparing TCR nucleotide sequences with IMGT/GENE-DB human TR gene sequences. In a later analysis, CDR3 sequences and most-parsimonious VDJ recombination scenarios were assigned using the TCRdist pipeline. In a later analysis, each TCR beta chain was defined by its CDR3 amino acid sequence together with its V-gene family, and reads without a unique V-gene family were excluded. A later analysis removed 600 or so highly shared, low-generation-probability nucleotide sequences to deal with suspected cross-contamination and a sequencing artifact. A later analysis calculated a clonal expansion index for each public chain from normalized within-repertoire ranks of inferred template counts. In a later analysis, generation probabilities were computed with a VDJ recombination model fitted to out-of-frame rearrangements, and the resulting probabilities were checked against IGoR. A later analysis scored TCR-TCR, TCR-HLA and TCR-CMV co-occurrence with hypergeometric tests, applying a repertoire-size bias correction to TCR pairs. False discovery rates were estimated in a later analysis by permuting HLA or CMV assignments 20 times. A later analysis grouped co-occurring TCRs with DBSCAN, adding TCRdist sequence similarity when clustering within HLA-allele-positive subsets. Repertoires with fewer than 30,000 or more than 120,000 public chains, plus five repertoires with anomalous nucleotide sharing, were excluded from co-occurrence clustering. TCRdb stores this immuneACCESS table with in-frame sequences only. Part of the clones is absent; in the studies checked, under half of the shortfall reflects unresolved V genes, and no reason is known for the rest. The V and J calls and the clone size are those of that table, but D and trimming were determined from the DNA. This sample is represented by about 160,000 clones; more than 70% of them were singletons. About 6.3% of the sample comes from the top ten.

The receptor's source is a male donor in good health and CMV-seropositive. Material for sequencing was PBMCs. The chain was built from TRBV27 and TRBJ1-1, with TRBD1 perhaps the D gene, on 6 matching bases. CDR3 reads: CASTLTGLNTEAFF. Here is the DNA: TGTGCCAGCACCCTCACAGGGTTGAACACTGAAGCTTTCTTT.